The 29 T cell receptor beta chains below all came from one sample that was sequenced in a study of CD8 T cells in Susac syndrome. About 0.45 to 1 ug RNA was reverse transcribed with random hexamers. TCRdb redid the calling of the immunoSEQ multiplex PCR reads with MiXCR, one entry per CDR3 protein. The sample lists around 80,000 distinct CDR3 sequences, around 94% occurring once. Material for sequencing was CD8+ T cells from PBMCs. These receptors all stem from a human donor in good health.

V usage is TRBV18 and J usage is TRBJ2-7; possible D gene TRBD1, 5 bases. The germline V gene encodes CDR1 KGHSH and CDR2 LQKENI. The CDR3 runs to 14 residues. V dropped 0 bases and J dropped 2 bases, with 8 bases sitting between them. This CDR3 reads CASSPPDNTYEQYF. The CDR3 coding sequence is TGTGCCAGCTCACCACCGGACAATACCTACGAGCAGTACTTC.

J is TRBJ2-1 and V is TRBV7-9; 14 bases map to TRBD2. Trimming cost V 4 bases and J 9 bases; bases outside gene matches: 5. The CDR3 consists of 15 residues. Germline assignment: CDR1 SEHNR and CDR2 FQNEAQ (reference sequence). CDR3: CASSSTSGRVTEQFF. The CDR3 DNA reads TGTGCCAGCAGCTCGACTAGCGGGAGGGTTACTGAGCAGTTCTTC.

V and J are TRBV30 and TRBJ1-2, with a possible D match to TRBD1 (5 bases). The germline V and J ends were trimmed by 3 bases and 3 bases, with 14 bases remaining between them. CDR3 length: 14 residues. Germline V gene lookup returns CDR1 GTSNPN and CDR2 SVGIG (reference sequence). The CDR3 here is CAWSPGGRDYGYTF. DNA for the CDR3: TGTGCCTGGAGCCCCGGGGGGAGGGACTATGGCTACACCTTC.

The chain employs TRBV7-6 and TRBJ2-7; D gene uncertain. Trimming cost V 5 bases and J 6 bases, with 14 bases left between them. The CDR3 is 13 residues long. Per the germline V gene, CDR1 is SGHVS and CDR2 is FNYEAQ. The CDR3 loop reads CASSVTGLGEQYV. The DNA for the CDR3 is TGTGCCAGCAGCGTGACGGGTTTGGGCGAGCAGTACGTC.

The rearrangement links TRBV5-6 to TRBJ2-7, with 8 positions matching TRBD1. Unmatched junction bases numbered 8, after V lost 1 base and J lost 5 bases. This CDR3 has 15 residues. CDR1 is SGHDT and CDR2 is YYEEEE in the germline V gene. The CDR3 DNA is TGTGCCAGCAGCTTGTGGTCCGGGACAGGCGACGAGCAGTACTTC. Protein product: CASSLWSGTGDEQYF.

The chain has TRBV4-1 and TRBJ1-1; unclear D gene. The V end was cut by 1 base, the J end by 11 bases, with 8 bases between. Germline CDR1 reads MGHRA; CDR2 reads YSYEKL. The CDR3 runs 11 residues. The DNA of the CDR3 is TGCGCCAGCAGCCAAGCCCTTAAGGCTTTCTTT. It translates to CASSQALKAFF.

The chain carries TRBV4-3 and TRBJ1-2, with 9 bases aligning to TRBD1. J was trimmed by 4 bases and V by 0 bases; bases with no gene match: 6. Germline CDR1 reads LGHNA; CDR2 reads YSLEER. This CDR3 region has 16 residues. The CDR3 loop is CASSQDGSDRGYGYTF. Here the CDR3 DNA reads TGCGCCAGCAGCCAAGATGGTTCGGACAGGGGCTATGGCTACACCTTC.

The V gene is TRBV7-9, the J gene TRBJ2-6; no clear D gene. Trimming took 2 bases from V and 2 from J, leaving 7 bases between them. Germline CDR1 SEHNR, CDR2 FQNEAQ (reference sequence). The CDR3 totals 15 residues. CDR3 DNA sequence: TGTGCCAGCAGCTTAAAGGACCCTGGGGCCAACGTCCTGACTTTC. It encodes CASSLKDPGANVLTF.

This chain links TRBV27 with TRBJ1-2; unclear D gene. V was cut by 3 bases and J by 4 bases, with 9 bases left in between. The CDR3 is 13 residues long. The germline V gene has CDR1 MNHEY and CDR2 SMNVEV (reference sequence). The CDR3 protein is CASSFFSSYGYTF. CDR3 nucleotides: TGTGCCAGCAGTTTCTTTAGCAGCTATGGCTACACCTTC.

The chain combines TRBV28 with TRBJ2-1, with TRBD2 matching over 9 bases. CDR1 and CDR2 from the germline V gene are MDHEN and SYDVKM. The CDR3 covers 17 residues. After removal of 1 base from V and 2 bases from J, the junction contained 6 bases not matched to a gene. The CDR3: CASSLSRTSATYNEQFF. CDR3 coding DNA: TGTGCCAGCAGTTTATCACGGACTAGCGCCACCTACAATGAGCAGTTCTTC.

The gene calls are TRBV4-1 and TRBJ2-7, with a weak D call TRBD2 (5 bases). V was cut by 3 bases and J by 5 bases, with 11 bases left in between. Germline CDR1 and CDR2: MGHRA and YSYEKL. The CDR3 sequence is 13 residues long. CDR3 loop: CASSQNSGDEQYF. DNA of the CDR3: TGCGCCAGCAGCCAGAACTCCGGGGACGAGCAGTACTTC.

The chain is built from TRBV6-2 or TRBV6-3 and TRBJ1-1; TRBD1 is a possible D gene (6 bases). Deletions cut 7 bases from V and 1 base from J, with 13 bases between. CDR3 length: 14 amino acids. The germline V gene encodes CDR1 MNHEY and CDR2 SVGEGT. Here the CDR3 DNA reads TGTGCCAGCACCGTGACAGGAGCGAACACTGAAGCTTTCTTT. Translating it yields CASTVTGANTEAFF.

The J gene is TRBJ1-4, the V gene TRBV15; D remains ambiguous. Germline V gene data show CDR1 as LNHNV and CDR2 as YYDKDF (reference sequence). CDR3 size: 13 residues. The ends were cut back, 5 bases at V and 8 bases at J, with 12 bases in the middle. CDR3 coding DNA: TGTGCCACCAGCCCAACCAACCCCGAAAAACTGTTTTTT. Translated: CATSPTNPEKLFF.

The chain is built from TRBV27 and TRBJ2-5; TRBD1 is a possible D gene (6 bases). Germline CDR1 is MNHEY and CDR2 is SMNVEV (reference sequence). The CDR3 spans 15 residues. V dropped 0 bases and J dropped 5 bases, with 13 bases sitting between them. The CDR3 DNA sequence: TGTGCCAGCAGTTTATCCTACAGGGTGGGTGAGACCCAGTACTTC. It encodes CASSLSYRVGETQYF.

This clonotype was picked up one time. The chain recombines TRBV24-1 with TRBJ2-1; D not resolved. The germline CDR1 and CDR2 sequences are KGHDR and SFDVKD. There are 13 residues in the CDR3. Trimming removed 0 bases at V and 7 bases at J, with 6 bases between. The CDR3: CATSDLRWNEQFF. The CDR3 DNA follows: TGTGCCACCAGTGATTTGAGGTGGAATGAGCAGTTCTTC.

This clonotype was picked up one time. This chain connects TRBV12-3 or TRBV12-4 to TRBJ2-2; TRBD1 is a possible D gene (5 bases). The V and J ends lost 5 bases and 1 base respectively, with 11 bases between them. The CDR3 extends over 15 amino acids. CDR3 DNA sequence: TGTGCCAGCAGTCCAGCAGGACAGAACACCGGGGAGCTGTTTTTT. It encodes CASSPAGQNTGELFF.

The chain has TRBV2 and TRBJ2-7; 7 bases match TRBD1. Per germline, CDR1 SNHLY and CDR2 FYNNEI. This CDR3 has 14 residues. Trimming took 3 bases from V and 6 from J; bases not matched to a gene: 8. The CDR3 DNA is TGTGCCAGCAGTGAGGAAAGGGGGCCAGCCGAGCAGTACGTC. It specifies CASSEERGPAEQYV.

The chain joins TRBV4-3 to TRBJ1-1; no firm D call. From germline, CDR1 is LGHNA and CDR2 YSLEER. The CDR3 covers 16 residues. Trimming removed 0 bases at V and 3 bases at J, with 14 bases between. Here the CDR3 reads CASSQDLEAWYTEAFF. As DNA, the CDR3 is TGCGCCAGCAGCCAAGATCTGGAGGCATGGTACACTGAAGCTTTCTTT.

This chain connects TRBV9 to TRBJ2-2; 7 nucleotides match TRBD1. J lost 7 bases, V lost 3 bases, and 9 bases had no gene match. The CDR3 consists of 15 residues. Per the germline V gene, CDR1 is SGDLS and CDR2 is YYNGEE. The CDR3 nucleotides read TGTGCCAGCAGCGATTCAGGGGGTAATATCGGGGAGCTGTTTTTT. The encoded protein is CASSDSGGNIGELFF.

This clonotype showed up just a few times. The chain couples TRBV4-2 to TRBJ2-5; 8 bases are a match to TRBD2. The CDR3 has 15 amino acids. Germline lookup yields CDR1 LGHNA and CDR2 YNFKEQ. The junction had 5 bases not matched to a gene; V was cut back by 0 bases and J by 5 bases. The CDR3 protein is CASSQDAGLVETQYF. The CDR3 DNA follows: TGTGCCAGCAGCCAAGACGCGGGACTAGTCGAGACCCAGTACTTC.

The chain joins TRBV3-1 to TRBJ2-2; D uncertain. The CDR3 is 12 residues long. With 5 bases removed from V and 6 bases from J, the gap between germline ends came to 7 bases. CDR1 is LGHDT, CDR2 YNNKEL, per germline (reference sequence). The CDR3 protein is CASSGVPGELFF. In DNA form, the CDR3 reads TGTGCCAGCAGCGGGGTCCCCGGGGAGCTGTTTTTT.

The gene calls are TRBV3-1 and TRBJ1-1, with TRBD1 as a possible D gene (5 bases). Trimming removed 1 base from V and 8 bases from J, with 11 bases in between. Germline CDR1 LGHDT, CDR2 YNNKEL (reference sequence). CDR3 length: 13 amino acids. The CDR3 DNA sequence: TGTGCCAGCAGCCAAGCCAGAAGGGGAGAAGCTTTCTTT. It is translated as CASSQARRGEAFF.

V usage is TRBV7-9 and J usage is TRBJ2-6; D call uncertain. In germline, CDR1 is SEHNR, CDR2 FQNEAQ (reference sequence). The CDR3 has 16 amino acids. V was cut by 1 base and J by 1 base, with 8 bases left in between. CDR3 DNA: TGTGCCAGCAGCTTAGTCGGTGGGTCTGGGGCCAACGTCCTGACTTTC. It codes for CASSLVGGSGANVLTF.

J is TRBJ1-2 and V is TRBV4-3; D is ambiguous. The germline V gene has CDR1 LGHNA and CDR2 YSLEER. Trimming cost V 2 bases and J 3 bases, with 13 bases left between them. The CDR3 covers 15 residues. CDR3 residues: CASSQLPGVDYGYTF. The CDR3 DNA follows: TGCGCCAGCAGCCAACTTCCCGGGGTAGACTATGGCTACACCTTC.

The rearrangement links TRBV7-9 to TRBJ2-7; TRBD1 matches at 7 bases. V lost 5 bases, J lost 4 bases, and 2 bases stayed unmatched. The CDR3 spans 12 residues. From germline, CDR1 is SEHNR and CDR2 FQNEAQ (reference sequence). DNA of the CDR3: TGTGCCAGCAGCCGACAGGGTTACGAGCAGTACTTC. Amino acid sequence: CASSRQGYEQYF.

The genes are TRBV20-1 and TRBJ2-1; 7 bases align to TRBD2. Unmatched junction bases numbered 15, after V lost 6 bases and J lost 1 base. This CDR3 region has 17 residues. The germline V gene encodes CDR1 DFQATT and CDR2 SNEGSKA (reference sequence). In DNA form, the CDR3 reads TGCAGTGCCCCGGCGAGGGGCGGGAGCAGGTCCTACAATGAGCAGTTCTTC. It translates to CSAPARGGSRSYNEQFF.

V gene TRBV4-2 combines with J gene TRBJ2-5, with D possibly being TRBD2 (5 bases). The CDR3 contains 15 residues. Germline lookup yields CDR1 LGHNA and CDR2 YNFKEQ. The germline V and J ends were trimmed by 4 bases and 3 bases, with 15 bases remaining between them. CDR3 in DNA: TGTGCCAGCAGCCTTGTGGCGCGGGCTGAAGAGACCCAGTACTTC. Its protein is CASSLVARAEETQYF.

The chain combines TRBV4-1 with TRBJ2-3; TRBD2 matches 8 bases. This CDR3 spans 16 amino acids. Germline values: CDR1 MGHRA, CDR2 YSYEKL. V lost 3 bases and J lost 2; bases outside the gene matches: 7. CDR3 nucleotides: TGCGCCAGCAGCCACCCCACTAGCGGAACCACAGATACGCAGTATTTT. It is translated as CASSHPTSGTTDTQYF.

The chain couples TRBV7-8 to TRBJ2-3, with D perhaps matching TRBD1 (6 bases). V lost 3 bases and J 1 base, leaving 8 bases between the germline ends. CDR3 length equals 14 residues. Germline V gives CDR1 SGHVS, CDR2 FQNEAQ. DNA for the CDR3: TGTGCCAGCAGCTTCCGACAGGGCACAGATACGCAGTATTTT. It specifies CASSFRQGTDTQYF.